One sample yielded the 2 T cell receptor beta chains listed below, sequenced in a study of beta chain features in type 1 diabetes. Sequencing targeted expressed TCRB transcripts, as all isolated RNA had been reverse transcribed. The method was immunoSEQ multiplex PCR; TCRdb's version includes in-frame clones alone and lacks a portion of them. Of hundreds of thousands of clones listed, 14% were seen once; the top ten hold about 6.7%. Sequenced: central memory CD4+ T cells from blood. These receptors all stem from a man between 25 and 39 years old in good health.

Worth noting for this clone: A read error is likely here: a far larger clone is one base away. The chain is built from TRBV5-5 and TRBJ1-1; D is uncertain. The CDR3 totals 11 residues. Germline CDR1 SGHKS, CDR2 YYEKEE (reference sequence). V was trimmed by 4 bases and J by 0 bases, leaving 1 base between them. The CDR3 spells CASSVNTEAFF. The CDR3 bases are TGTGCCAGCAGCGTGAACACTGAAGCTTTCTTT.

This clone was found a few times. This sequence joins TRBV2 and TRBJ1-2; possibly TRBD1 for D (5 bases). Germline CDR1 SNHLY, CDR2 FYNNEI. CDR3 length: 12 amino acids. Trimming left V 11 bases short and J 5 bases short, with 15 bases between. This chain's CDR3 is CAGGTAAYGYTF. The CDR3 DNA is TGTGCCGGAGGGACGGCGGCTTATGGCTACACCTTC.